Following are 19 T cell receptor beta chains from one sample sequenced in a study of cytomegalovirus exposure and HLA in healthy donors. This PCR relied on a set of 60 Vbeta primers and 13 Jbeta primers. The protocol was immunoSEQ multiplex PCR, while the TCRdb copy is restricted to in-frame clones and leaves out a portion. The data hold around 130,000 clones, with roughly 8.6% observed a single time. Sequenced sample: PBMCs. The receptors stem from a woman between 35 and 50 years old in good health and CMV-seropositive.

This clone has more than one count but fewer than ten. CDR3 DNA sequence: TGTGCCAGCAGCTTAGTGCCAGGGTATTCACCCCTCCACTTT. It specifies CASSLVPGYSPLHF. This chain joins TRBV7-2 and TRBJ1-6, with D maybe TRBD1 (5 bases). V gave up 1 base and J gave up 8 bases, with 9 bases separating them. CDR3 length: 14 amino acids. Germline CDR1 reads SGHTA; CDR2 reads FQGNSA.

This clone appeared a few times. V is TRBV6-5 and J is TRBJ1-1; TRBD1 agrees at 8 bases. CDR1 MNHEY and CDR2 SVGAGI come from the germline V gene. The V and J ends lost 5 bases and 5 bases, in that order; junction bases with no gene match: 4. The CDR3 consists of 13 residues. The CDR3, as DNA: TGTGCCAGCAGTACAGGGGGGGAAACTGAAGCTTTCTTT. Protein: CASSTGGETEAFF.

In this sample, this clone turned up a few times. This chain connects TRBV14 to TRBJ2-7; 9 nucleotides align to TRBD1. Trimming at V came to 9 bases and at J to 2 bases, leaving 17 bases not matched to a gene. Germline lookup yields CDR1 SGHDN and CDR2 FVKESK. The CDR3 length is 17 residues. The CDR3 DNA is TGTGCCAGTTCCGGGACAGGGTTATCTAGGATTCCCTACGAGCAGTACTTC. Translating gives CASSGTGLSRIPYEQYF.

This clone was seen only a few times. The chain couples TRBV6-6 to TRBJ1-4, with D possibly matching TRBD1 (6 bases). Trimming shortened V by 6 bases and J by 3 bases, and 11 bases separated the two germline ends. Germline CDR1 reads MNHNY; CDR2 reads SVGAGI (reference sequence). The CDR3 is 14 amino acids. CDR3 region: CASSQQGANEKLFF. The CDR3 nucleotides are TGTGCCAGCAGCCAACAGGGAGCTAATGAAAAACTGTTTTTT.

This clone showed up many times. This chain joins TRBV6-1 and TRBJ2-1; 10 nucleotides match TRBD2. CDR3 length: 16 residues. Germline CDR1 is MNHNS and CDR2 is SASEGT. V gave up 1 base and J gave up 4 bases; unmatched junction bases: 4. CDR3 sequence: CASSEESGGAYNEQFF. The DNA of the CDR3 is TGTGCCAGCAGTGAAGAAAGCGGGGGGGCTTACAATGAGCAGTTCTTC.

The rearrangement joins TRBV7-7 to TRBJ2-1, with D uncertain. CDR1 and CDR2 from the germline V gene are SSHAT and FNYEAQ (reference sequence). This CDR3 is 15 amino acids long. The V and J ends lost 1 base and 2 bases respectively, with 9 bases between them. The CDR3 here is CASSLGHYAYNEQFF. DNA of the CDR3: TGTGCCAGCAGCTTAGGCCACTATGCCTACAATGAGCAGTTCTTC. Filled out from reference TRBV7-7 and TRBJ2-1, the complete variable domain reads GAGVSQSPRYKVTKRGQDVTLRCDPISSHATLYWYQQALGQGPEFLTYFNYEAQPDKSGLPSDRFSAERPEGSISTLTIQRTEQRDSAMYRCASSLGHYAYNEQFFGPGTRLTVL.

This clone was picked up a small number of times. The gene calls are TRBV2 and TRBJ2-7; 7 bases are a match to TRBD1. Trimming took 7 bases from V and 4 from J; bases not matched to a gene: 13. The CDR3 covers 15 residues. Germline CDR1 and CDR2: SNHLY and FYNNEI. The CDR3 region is CASTGTDIYYYEQYF. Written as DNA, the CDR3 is TGTGCCAGCACCGGGACAGATATATACTATTACGAGCAGTACTTC.

The chain's CDR3 is CASSQASGDGDSPLHF. The CDR3 region has the DNA TGTGCCAGCAGCCAAGCCTCAGGGGACGGGGATTCACCCCTCCACTTT. The chain joins TRBV4-2 to TRBJ1-6, with D possibly matching TRBD1 (6 bases). Germline V gives CDR1 LGHNA, CDR2 YNFKEQ. With 1 base removed from V and 8 bases from J, the gap between germline ends came to 15 bases. The CDR3 has 16 amino acids.

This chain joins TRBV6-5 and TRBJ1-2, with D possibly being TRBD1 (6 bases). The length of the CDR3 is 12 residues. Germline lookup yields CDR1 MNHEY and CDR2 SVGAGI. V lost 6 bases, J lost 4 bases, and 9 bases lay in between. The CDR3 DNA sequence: TGTGCCAGCAGCAGGGGAGCCTATGGCTACACCTTC. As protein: CASSRGAYGYTF.

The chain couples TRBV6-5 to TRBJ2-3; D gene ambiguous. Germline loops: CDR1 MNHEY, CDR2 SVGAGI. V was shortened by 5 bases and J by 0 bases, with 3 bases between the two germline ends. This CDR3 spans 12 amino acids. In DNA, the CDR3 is TGTGCCAGCAGTCCAAGCACAGATACGCAGTATTTT. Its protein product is CASSPSTDTQYF.

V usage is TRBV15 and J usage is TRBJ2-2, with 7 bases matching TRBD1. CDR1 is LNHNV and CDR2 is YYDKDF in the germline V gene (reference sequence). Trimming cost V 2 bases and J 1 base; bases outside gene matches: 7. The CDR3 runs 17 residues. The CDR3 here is CATSRISGTVNTGELFF. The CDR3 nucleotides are TGTGCCACCAGCAGAATATCCGGGACAGTGAACACCGGGGAGCTGTTTTTT.

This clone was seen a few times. CDR3 DNA: TGTGCCAGCAGCACGGGCGGGACTGCTAGCAATCAGCCCCAGCATTTT. Its protein product is CASSTGGTASNQPQHF. The chain carries TRBV11-2 and TRBJ1-5, with a tentative D call TRBD1 (5 bases). V was cut by 5 bases and J by 0 bases, with 14 bases left in between. Germline V gives CDR1 SGHAT, CDR2 FQNNGV. The CDR3 covers 16 residues.

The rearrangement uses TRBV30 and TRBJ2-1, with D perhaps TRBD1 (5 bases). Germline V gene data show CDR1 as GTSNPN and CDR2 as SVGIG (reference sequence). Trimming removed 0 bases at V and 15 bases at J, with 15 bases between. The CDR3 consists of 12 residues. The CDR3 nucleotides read TGTGCCTGGAGTGTACAGGCAGGACCCCTGTTCTTC. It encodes CAWSVQAGPLFF.

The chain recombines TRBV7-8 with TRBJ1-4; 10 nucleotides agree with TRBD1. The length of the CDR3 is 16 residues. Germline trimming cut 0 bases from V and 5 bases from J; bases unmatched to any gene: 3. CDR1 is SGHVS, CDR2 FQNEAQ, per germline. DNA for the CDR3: TGTGCCAGCAGCTTAGCTCGGACAGGGGGAAATGAAAAACTGTTTTTT. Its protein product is CASSLARTGGNEKLFF.

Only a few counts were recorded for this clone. In DNA, the CDR3 is TGTGCCTGGAGTGTAGCTGCTAATGAAAAACTGTTTTTT. This translates into CAWSVAANEKLFF. V is TRBV30 and J is TRBJ1-4; D is ambiguous. V was shortened by 0 bases and J by 3 bases, with 5 bases between the two germline ends. Germline assignment: CDR1 GTSNPN and CDR2 SVGIG (reference sequence). The CDR3 covers 13 residues.

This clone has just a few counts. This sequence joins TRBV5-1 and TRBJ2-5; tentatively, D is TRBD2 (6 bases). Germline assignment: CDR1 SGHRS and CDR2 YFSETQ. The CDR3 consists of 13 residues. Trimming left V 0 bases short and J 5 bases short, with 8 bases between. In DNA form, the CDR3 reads TGCGCCAGCAGCTTGGTGGGGGGTGAGACCCAGTACTTC. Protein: CASSLVGGETQYF.

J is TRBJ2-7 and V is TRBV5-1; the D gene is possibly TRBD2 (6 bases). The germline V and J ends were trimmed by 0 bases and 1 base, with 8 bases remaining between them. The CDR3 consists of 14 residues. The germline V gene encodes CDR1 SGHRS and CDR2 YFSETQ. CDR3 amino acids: CASSLGGDSYEQYF. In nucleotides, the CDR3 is TGCGCCAGCAGCTTGGGGGGGGATTCCTACGAGCAGTACTTC.

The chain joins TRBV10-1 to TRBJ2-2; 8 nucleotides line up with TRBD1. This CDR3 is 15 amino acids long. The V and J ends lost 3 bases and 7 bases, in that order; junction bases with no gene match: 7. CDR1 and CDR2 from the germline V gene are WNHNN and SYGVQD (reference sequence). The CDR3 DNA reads TGCGCCAGCAGTGATAGGACAGGGCATATCGGGGAGCTGTTTTTT. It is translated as CASSDRTGHIGELFF.

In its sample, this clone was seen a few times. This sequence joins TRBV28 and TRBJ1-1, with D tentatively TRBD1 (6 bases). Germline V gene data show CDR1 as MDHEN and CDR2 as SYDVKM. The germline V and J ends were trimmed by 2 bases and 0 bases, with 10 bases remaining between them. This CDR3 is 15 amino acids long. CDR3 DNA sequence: TGTGCCAGCAGTTTACCTGGACAGATGAACACTGAAGCTTTCTTT. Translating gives CASSLPGQMNTEAFF.